The 13 T cell receptor beta chains below all came from one sample that was sequenced in a study of shared clonotypes between healthy human individuals. Sequencing used immunoSEQ multiplex PCR; TCRdb keeps in-frame clones, though not all of them. The top ten hold roughly 0.42% of the sample, which has roughly 1.5 million clones, approximately 98% seen once. Specimen: naive CD4+ T cells sorted from blood. The sample's subset: CD45RA+ positively selected. Every receptor here comes from a man aged 30 to 39 in good health.

This sequence joins TRBV19 and TRBJ1-5; D is unresolved. The germline gives CDR1 LNHDA, CDR2 SQIVND (reference sequence). CDR3 size: 14 residues. With 10 bases removed from V and 0 bases from J, the gap between germline ends came to 13 bases. CDR3 region: CATTRGPSNQPQHF. CDR3 nucleotide sequence: TGTGCCACCACACGCGGGCCTAGCAATCAGCCCCAGCATTTT.

The chain couples TRBV2 to TRBJ1-1; TRBD1 aligns across 7 bases. Trimming at V came to 7 bases and at J to 0 bases, leaving 2 bases not matched to a gene. Germline-derived CDR1 and CDR2 are SNHLY and FYNNEI. The CDR3 extends over 13 amino acids. Written as DNA, the CDR3 is TGTGCCAGCACTGGACAGGTGAACACTGAAGCTTTCTTT. This gives the protein CASTGQVNTEAFF.

The J gene is TRBJ1-2, the V gene TRBV7-8; D is perhaps TRBD1 (5 bases). Looked up from germline, CDR1 is SGHVS and CDR2 is FQNEAQ. This CDR3 comprises 13 residues. V dropped 2 bases and J dropped 2 bases, with 6 bases sitting between them. CDR3 coding DNA: TGTGCCAGCAGCTTAAAGGGGAACTATGGCTACACCTTC. Translated: CASSLKGNYGYTF.

This chain joins TRBV16 and TRBJ1-1; TRBD1 is a possible D gene (5 bases). Per the germline V gene, CDR1 is KGHSY and CDR2 is FQNENV. V was clipped by 2 bases and J by 4 bases, with 11 bases between them. The CDR3 spans 14 residues. CDR3: CASSQPGGGTEAFF. In DNA, the CDR3 is TGTGCCAGCAGCCAACCCGGGGGGGGCACTGAAGCTTTCTTT.

The chain links TRBV9 to TRBJ2-3; 8 nucleotides agree with TRBD1. In germline, CDR1 is SGDLS, CDR2 YYNGEE. J gave up 2 bases and V 6 bases, and 5 bases lay outside the gene matches. The CDR3 is 14 amino acids. CDR3 sequence (DNA): TGTGCCAGCAACAGACAGGGGAACACAGATACGCAGTATTTT. It specifies CASNRQGNTDTQYF.

The chain combines TRBV4-3 with TRBJ2-3; D is tentatively TRBD1 or TRBD2 (5 bases each). Germline V gene lookup returns CDR1 LGHNA and CDR2 YSLEER. The CDR3 has 18 residues. Trimming left V 5 bases short and J 6 bases short, with 27 bases between. The chain's CDR3 is CASSENTGRRLRGDTQYF. For the CDR3, the DNA is TGCGCCAGCAGCGAAAACACGGGACGGAGGTTAAGGGGTGATACGCAGTATTTT.

The CDR3: CASSPLARDEQFF. DNA for the CDR3: TGTGCCAGCAGCCCACTAGCGAGGGATGAGCAGTTCTTC. This chain uses TRBV5-4 with TRBJ2-1, with 7 bases matching TRBD2. V dropped 4 bases and J dropped 8; count of bases not matched to a gene: 6. The germline gives CDR1 SGHNT, CDR2 YYREEE (reference sequence). The CDR3 is 13 residues long.

J is TRBJ2-7 and V is TRBV15; D unresolved. The V gene's germline CDR1 is LNHNV and CDR2 YYDKDF (reference sequence). The CDR3 extends over 15 amino acids. The ends were cut back, 2 bases at V and 2 bases at J, with 13 bases in the middle. The CDR3 bases are TGTGCCACCAGCAGAAATATAGAGGCCGCCTACGAGCAGTACTTC. It specifies CATSRNIEAAYEQYF.

The rearrangement uses TRBV7-2 and TRBJ2-4; TRBD1 might be the D (6 bases). The CDR3 is 15 amino acids. The V end was cut by 6 bases, the J end by 2 bases, with 14 bases between. Germline CDR1 reads SGHTA; CDR2 reads FQGNSA. The CDR3 reads CASRDPGATKNIQYF. DNA for the CDR3: TGTGCCAGCAGGGACCCAGGGGCCACCAAAAACATTCAGTACTTC.

The chain joins TRBV5-1 to TRBJ1-5; D is uncertain. The CDR3 covers 15 residues. Trimming took 3 bases from V and 3 from J, leaving 13 bases between them. Germline CDR1 is SGHRS and CDR2 is YFSETQ. The CDR3: CASSSTGLHNQPQHF. CDR3 DNA sequence: TGCGCCAGCAGCTCGACCGGGTTGCACAATCAGCCCCAGCATTTT. The full variable domain, its missing parts supplied by reference TRBV5-1 and TRBJ1-5, is KAGVTQTPRYLIKTRGQQVTLSCSPISGHRSVSWYQQTPGQGLQFLFEYFSETQRNKGNFPGRFSGRQFSNSRSEMNVSTLELGDSALYLCASSSTGLHNQPQHFGDGTRLSIL.

This sequence joins TRBV15 and TRBJ1-2; TRBD1 aligns across 7 bases. The CDR3 length is 16 residues. Unmatched junction bases numbered 11, after V lost 0 bases and J lost 7 bases. Germline lookup yields CDR1 LNHNV and CDR2 YYDKDF (reference sequence). CDR3: CATSRETAGGLGGYTF. The CDR3 nucleotides are TGTGCCACCAGCAGAGAGACGGCAGGGGGTCTTGGTGGCTACACCTTC.

The CDR3 reads CASSFGEYTDTQYF. CDR3 DNA: TGTGCCAGCAGCTTCGGCGAGTACACAGATACGCAGTATTTT. The chain is built from TRBV7-9 and TRBJ2-3; no clear D gene. CDR3 size: 14 residues. The V gene's germline CDR1 is SEHNR and CDR2 FQNEAQ (reference sequence). Trimming removed 3 bases at V and 2 bases at J, with 9 bases between.

V usage is TRBV20-1 and J usage is TRBJ1-1; D gene unclear. The CDR3 consists of 11 residues. Germline values: CDR1 DFQATT, CDR2 SNEGSKA (reference sequence). V was trimmed by 6 bases and J by 10 bases, leaving 15 bases between them. This CDR3 reads CSARHLPGAFF. The CDR3 bases are TGCAGTGCCCGACACCTGCCCGGAGCTTTCTTT.